The 6 T cell receptor beta chains below were found in one sample sequenced in a study of yellow fever vaccine responses in identical twins. TCRdb reanalysed the RT-PCR reads using MiXCR and keeps one entry per CDR3 protein. The sample contains about 720 distinct CDR3 sequences, about 93% of which appear only once. Sequenced here: T cells from blood (PBMCs), unsorted or a sorted subset (not recorded which), sampled before or after yellow fever vaccination (not recorded which). These receptors were taken from a woman aged 18-35 years who received the yellow fever vaccine.

This clonotype showed up just once. The chain is built from TRBV6-1 and TRBJ2-7, with D maybe TRBD1 (6 bases). Between the trimmed V and J ends, which lost 6 bases and 6 bases, there was a span of 24 bases. The germline V gene encodes CDR1 MNHNS and CDR2 SASEGT. The CDR3 length is 16 residues. The CDR3 region has the DNA TGTGCCAGCAGCCGCGCCTGGGGGCGCCCTAATCCCGAGCAGTACTTC. This encodes CASSRAWGRPNPEQYF.

This rearrangement joins TRBV29-1 to TRBJ2-3, with D possibly TRBD1 on 6 matching bases. V dropped 0 bases and J dropped 6 bases, with 10 bases sitting between them. Germline values: CDR1 SQVTM, CDR2 ANQGSEA. The CDR3 has 13 residues. As DNA, the CDR3 is TGCAGCGTTGAAGATCCAGGGGTGGATACGCAGTATTTT. It specifies CSVEDPGVDTQYF.

The chain is built from TRBV3-1 and TRBJ2-2; 7 bases are shared with TRBD1. The CDR3 consists of 15 residues. The junction had 2 bases not matched to a gene; V was cut back by 0 bases and J by 4 bases. CDR1 is LGHDT, CDR2 YNNKEL, per germline (reference sequence). The CDR3 bases are TGTGCCAGCAGCCAAGATCCAGGGGGCACCGGGGAGCTGTTTTTT. Translating it yields CASSQDPGGTGELFF. The full variable domain, its missing parts supplied by reference TRBV3-1 and TRBJ2-2, is DTAVSQTPKYLVTQMGNDKSIKCEQNLGHDTMYWYKQDSKKFLKIMFSYNNKELIINETVPNRFSPKSPDKAHLNLHINSLELGDSAVYFCASSQDPGGTGELFFGEGSRLTVL.

This chain joins TRBV7-1 and TRBJ2-7; 7 positions match TRBD1. TRBV7-1 is an ORF, with its function uncertain. The CDR3 runs to 15 residues. Unmatched junction bases numbered 8, after V lost 3 bases and J lost 3 bases. CDR3 residues: CASSSPNRGIYEQYF. The CDR3 DNA follows: TGTGCCAGCAGCTCCCCAAACAGGGGAATCTACGAGCAGTACTTC.

In this sample, this clonotype turned up once. This rearrangement joins TRBV6-1 to TRBJ1-5; 7 bases are shared with TRBD1. V lost 5 bases and J lost 4; bases outside the gene matches: 8. Germline values: CDR1 MNHNS, CDR2 SASEGT. The CDR3 has 15 residues. This CDR3 is CASSRGRQLNQPQHF. The CDR3 coding sequence is TGTGCCAGCAGTAGGGGGCGACAGCTGAATCAGCCCCAGCATTTT.

The genes are TRBV4-3 and TRBJ2-3; D is uncertain. Germline values: CDR1 LGHNA, CDR2 YSLEER. The CDR3 covers 16 residues. Between the trimmed V and J ends, which lost 0 bases and 0 bases, there was a span of 10 bases. The CDR3 region is CASSQDWLGSTDTQYF. CDR3 nucleotides: TGCGCCAGCAGCCAAGACTGGTTAGGGAGCACAGATACGCAGTATTTT.